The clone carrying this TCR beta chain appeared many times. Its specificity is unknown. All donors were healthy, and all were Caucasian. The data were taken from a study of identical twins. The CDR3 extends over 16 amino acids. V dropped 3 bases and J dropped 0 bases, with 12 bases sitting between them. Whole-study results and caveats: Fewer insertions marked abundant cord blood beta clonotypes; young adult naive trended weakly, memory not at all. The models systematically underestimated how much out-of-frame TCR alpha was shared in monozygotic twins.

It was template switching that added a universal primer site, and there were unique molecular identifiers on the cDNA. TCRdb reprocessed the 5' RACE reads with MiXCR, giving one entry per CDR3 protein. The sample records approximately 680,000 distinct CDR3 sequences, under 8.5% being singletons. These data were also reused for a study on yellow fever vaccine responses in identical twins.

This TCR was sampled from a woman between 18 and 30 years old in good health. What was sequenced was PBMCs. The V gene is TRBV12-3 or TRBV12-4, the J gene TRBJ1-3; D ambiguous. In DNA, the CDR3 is TGTGCCAGCAGTTTTGGCCTAGGAAGCTCTGGAAACACCATATATTTT. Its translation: CASSFGLGSSGNTIYF.